The next 26 T cell receptor beta chains were all read from a single sample in a study of blood T cell repertoires in COVID-19. Only in-frame clones appear in the TCRdb table, and some are missing; sequencing was by immunoSEQ multiplex PCR. The sample consists of about 220,000 clones, about four fifths of them appearing once. The sample taken for sequencing was peripheral blood. Every receptor here comes from a woman aged 55-70 years with acute or convalescent COVID-19.

This chain joins TRBV18 and TRBJ1-2; D unclear. Trimming left V 0 bases short and J 2 bases short, with 4 bases between. The CDR3 has 13 amino acids. Per germline, CDR1 KGHSH and CDR2 LQKENI. The DNA of the CDR3 is TGTGCCAGCTCACCACCCGAGAACTATGGCTACACCTTC. Its translation is CASSPPENYGYTF.

The gene calls are TRBV5-1 and TRBJ2-2, with D hard to call. Between the trimmed V and J ends, which lost 3 bases and 8 bases, there was a span of 11 bases. The CDR3 has 13 residues. Germline CDR1 SGHRS, CDR2 YFSETQ. CDR3 region: CASSSIVSGELFF. CDR3 nucleotides: TGCGCCAGCAGCTCAATAGTGTCAGGGGAGCTGTTTTTT.

J is TRBJ2-1 and V is TRBV7-2; 10 nucleotides align to TRBD2. This CDR3 region has 17 residues. The V gene end was trimmed by 5 bases and the J gene end by 7 bases; junction bases not matched to a gene: 14. From germline, CDR1 is SGHTA and CDR2 FQGNSA. In DNA form, the CDR3 reads TGTGCCAGCAGCGTTCTAGCGGGGGAAATTTCGGCGAATGAGCAGTTCTTC. Its translation is CASSVLAGEISANEQFF.

The CDR3 is CAWRDYYITDTQYF. The CDR3 DNA follows: TGTGCCTGGAGGGACTACTACATCACAGATACGCAGTATTTT. The V and J genes are TRBV30 and TRBJ2-3; weak D call: TRBD2 (6 bases). Germline V gives CDR1 GTSNPN, CDR2 SVGIG (reference sequence). Trimming shortened V by 3 bases and J by 2 bases, and 12 bases separated the two germline ends. The CDR3 contains 14 residues.

The V and J genes are TRBV28 and TRBJ2-2; 9 nucleotides align to TRBD1. The CDR3 extends over 15 amino acids. Germline V gene lookup returns CDR1 MDHEN and CDR2 SYDVKM. V shed 4 bases, J shed 4 bases, and the junction held 4 bases outside the gene matches. The chain's CDR3 is CASSSLTGGTGELFF. CDR3 bases: TGTGCCAGCAGTTCGCTGACAGGGGGCACCGGGGAGCTGTTTTTT.

The chain is built from TRBV4-1 and TRBJ1-2, with 8 positions matching TRBD1. This CDR3 has 16 residues. Germline assignment: CDR1 MGHRA and CDR2 YSYEKL. V lost 0 bases and J lost 3; bases outside the gene matches: 6. CDR3 sequence reads: CASSQEPGQGHYGYTF. The DNA for the CDR3 is TGCGCCAGCAGCCAAGAGCCCGGACAGGGCCACTATGGCTACACCTTC.

V is TRBV18 and J is TRBJ2-3; D perhaps matches TRBD1 (6 bases). Germline V gives CDR1 KGHSH, CDR2 LQKENI. This CDR3 has 16 amino acids. V shed 1 base and J shed 0 bases, with 11 bases lying between them. This CDR3 reads CASSPRQGSSTDTQYF. The CDR3, as DNA: TGTGCCAGCTCACCACGGCAGGGGTCTAGCACAGATACGCAGTATTTT.

The chain is built from TRBV4-2 and TRBJ2-5; TRBD1 matches at 8 bases. Germline trimming cut 2 bases from V and 5 bases from J; bases unmatched to any gene: 4. Germline V lookup: CDR1 LGHNA, CDR2 YNFKEQ. The CDR3 loop spans 14 amino acids. The CDR3 nucleotides are TGTGCCAGCAGCCAACAGGGGGCGAAGGAGACCCAGTACTTC. It is translated as CASSQQGAKETQYF.

The rearrangement joins TRBV4-1 to TRBJ1-3, with a tentative D call TRBD1 (6 bases). Germline lookup yields CDR1 MGHRA and CDR2 YSYEKL. Trimming pared 0 bases from V and 4 bases from J, leaving 10 bases between. The CDR3 length is 15 residues. CDR3 coding DNA: TGCGCCAGCAGCCAAGATCGAGGGGGAGGAAACACCATATATTTT. This codes for CASSQDRGGGNTIYF.

This rearrangement joins TRBV6-5 to TRBJ1-2; 8 bases align to TRBD1. The CDR3 sequence is 15 residues long. From germline, CDR1 is MNHEY and CDR2 SVGAGI. Trimming removed 6 bases from V and 3 bases from J; junction bases left unmatched: 9. The DNA of the CDR3 is TGTGCCAGCAGACGATACACGGGACAGGACTATGGCTACACCTTC. Translation gives CASRRYTGQDYGYTF.

The genes are TRBV5-1 and TRBJ1-1, with a possible D match to TRBD1 (5 bases). V was trimmed by 1 base and J by 1 base, leaving 8 bases between them. This CDR3 region has 14 residues. Germline assignment: CDR1 SGHRS and CDR2 YFSETQ. CDR3 sequence: CASSLWGENTEAFF. The CDR3 DNA reads as TGCGCCAGCAGCTTGTGGGGGGAGAACACTGAAGCTTTCTTT.

This chain joins TRBV5-1 and TRBJ2-3; TRBD2 agrees at 16 bases. The CDR3 consists of 19 residues. Trimming cost V 5 bases and J 5 bases; bases outside gene matches: 14. Germline V gene sequence: CDR1 SGHRS, CDR2 YFSETQ. The CDR3 protein is CASRFSGTSGGAVGDTQYF. CDR3 in DNA: TGCGCCAGCAGGTTTTCCGGGACTAGCGGGGGGGCGGTCGGAGATACGCAGTATTTT.

The chain is built from TRBV6-7 and TRBJ1-6; the D gene is possibly TRBD1 (6 bases). TRBV6-7 belongs to the ORF category, with a function that is uncertain. V dropped 0 bases and J dropped 0 bases, with 21 bases sitting between them. This CDR3 region has 21 residues. Here the CDR3 DNA reads TGTGCCAGCAGTTACTCGAGGACGGGACACACTATGAGCTCCTATAATTCACCCCTCCACTTT. Translating it yields CASSYSRTGHTMSSYNSPLHF.

J is TRBJ2-7 and V is TRBV3-1 (or the pseudogene TRBV3-2), with 7 bases that match TRBD2. The CDR3 is 15 amino acids. The germline CDR1 and CDR2 sequences are LGHDT and YNNKEL (reference sequence). V lost 1 base, J lost 5 bases, and 8 bases stayed unmatched. For the CDR3, the DNA is TGTGCCAGCAGCCAAGGAGTCGCAGGGAGGGACGAGCAGTACTTC. The encoded protein is CASSQGVAGRDEQYF.

There are a few counts of this clone. This chain joins TRBV12-5 and TRBJ2-5; D unresolved. The CDR3 spans 15 residues. The germline V gene has CDR1 LGHNT and CDR2 FRNRAP. The V and J ends lost 0 bases and 5 bases respectively, with 13 bases between them. The CDR3 nucleotides read TGTGCTAGTGGTTTGGTACAAAGTATTCGTGAGACCCAGTACTTC. Protein product: CASGLVQSIRETQYF.

The CDR3 protein is CASSYDGAYGYTF. CDR3 bases: TGTGCCAGCAGTTACGACGGAGCCTATGGCTACACCTTC. The V gene is TRBV6-2 or TRBV6-3, the J gene TRBJ1-2; D ambiguous. V lost 2 bases and J lost 4, with 8 bases in between. The CDR3 has 13 residues. Germline V gene lookup returns CDR1 MNHEY and CDR2 SVGEGT.

This chain links TRBV10-3 with TRBJ2-2; 7 nucleotides match TRBD2. CDR1 ENHRY and CDR2 SYGVKD come from the germline V gene. The junction had 1 base not matched to a gene; V was cut back by 8 bases and J by 1 base. CDR3 length: 13 amino acids. The CDR3, as DNA: TGTGCCATCGGGGGGGGGAACACCGGGGAGCTGTTTTTT. It encodes CAIGGGNTGELFF.

The rearrangement uses TRBV10-1 and TRBJ2-1; TRBD2 matches 7 bases. J gave up 0 bases and V 4 bases, and 9 bases lay outside the gene matches. The CDR3 consists of 17 residues. Germline-derived CDR1 and CDR2 are WNHNN and SYGVQD (reference sequence). The CDR3: CASSVALAPTSYNEQFF. The CDR3 nucleotides read TGCGCCAGCAGTGTAGCACTAGCGCCTACCTCCTACAATGAGCAGTTCTTC.

The rearrangement uses TRBV5-6 and TRBJ2-1, with 9 nucleotides matching TRBD2. Losses at the gene ends were 0 bases for V and 1 base for J; bases not matched to a gene: 11. The CDR3 covers 19 residues. Germline V gives CDR1 SGHDT, CDR2 YYEEEE. The CDR3 coding sequence is TGTGCCAGCAGCTTGGCCCCTAGCGGGGACCTCTGGTCCTACAATGAGCAGTTCTTC. It is translated as CASSLAPSGDLWSYNEQFF.

The chain has TRBV3-1 (or the pseudogene TRBV3-2) and TRBJ1-2, with TRBD1 matching over 7 bases. The CDR3 length is 14 residues. Unmatched junction bases numbered 6, after V lost 4 bases and J lost 4 bases. From germline, CDR1 is LGHDT and CDR2 YNNKEL (reference sequence). The CDR3 spells CASSPIGTAYGYTF. In nucleotides, the CDR3 is TGTGCCAGCAGCCCCATCGGGACAGCCTATGGCTACACCTTC.

This chain connects TRBV12-3 or TRBV12-4 to TRBJ2-1; 8 bases are a match to TRBD2. Trimming at V came to 5 bases and at J to 6 bases, leaving 0 bases not matched to a gene. The CDR3 loop spans 12 amino acids. CDR3: CASSGTSNEQFF. For the CDR3, the DNA is TGTGCCAGCAGTGGGACTAGCAATGAGCAGTTCTTC.

The chain carries TRBV6-5 and TRBJ2-7; 12 bases map to TRBD2. Germline V gene data show CDR1 as MNHEY and CDR2 as SVGAGI. J gave up 1 base and V 4 bases, and 2 bases lay outside the gene matches. The CDR3 length is 15 residues. CDR3 DNA sequence: TGTGCCAGCAGTTCACTAGCGGGGGGTTCCTACGAGCAGTACTTC. Its protein is CASSSLAGGSYEQYF.

The rearrangement joins TRBV6-6 to TRBJ2-5, with D perhaps matching TRBD1 (7 bases). The V gene lost 6 bases and the J gene lost 5 bases, with 19 bases spanning the gap. The V gene's germline CDR1 is MNHNY and CDR2 SVGAGI (reference sequence). The CDR3 spans 15 residues. CDR3 in DNA: TGTGCCAGCAGCATGTCCCCAGGGGGGCGGGAGACCCAGTACTTC. The encoded protein is CASSMSPGGRETQYF.

This sequence joins TRBV5-1 and TRBJ1-3, with TRBD1 identical over 10 bases. The V segment lost 4 bases and the J segment 3 bases; nucleotides outside the gene matches: 7. CDR3 length equals 16 residues. Germline assignment: CDR1 SGHRS and CDR2 YFSETQ. CDR3 coding DNA: TGCGCCAGCAGCCCACTGACAGGGGGCAGTGGAAACACCATATATTTT. Its protein product is CASSPLTGGSGNTIYF. The full variable domain, in which reference TRBV5-1 and TRBJ1-3 provide the parts outside the CDR3, is KAGVTQTPRYLIKTRGQQVTLSCSPISGHRSVSWYQQTPGQGLQFLFEYFSETQRNKGNFPGRFSGRQFSNSRSEMNVSTLELGDSALYLCASSPLTGGSGNTIYFGEGSWLTVV.

This chain uses TRBV7-2 with TRBJ1-3; D unclear. Trimming removed 5 bases at V and 4 bases at J, with 6 bases between. CDR1 is SGHTA, CDR2 FQGNSA, per germline. The CDR3 consists of 12 residues. The CDR3 DNA sequence: TGTGCCAGCAGCCAATTGGGAAACACCATATATTTT. Translating gives CASSQLGNTIYF.

This rearrangement joins TRBV30 to TRBJ1-1; weak D call: TRBD1 (5 bases). The V and J ends lost 4 bases and 4 bases respectively, with 7 bases between them. CDR1 and CDR2 (germline): GTSNPN, SVGIG (reference sequence). The CDR3 length is 11 residues. DNA of the CDR3: TGTGCCTGGAAAAGGGGCACTGAAGCTTTCTTT. Its protein product is CAWKRGTEAFF.